A selection of T cell receptor beta chains follows, all from one sample in a study of PD-1 blockade in classical Hodgkin lymphoma. TCRdb's copy holds only in-frame clones and misses some; the assay was immunoSEQ multiplex PCR. The sample lists some 21,000 clones; about 95% were seen once. Sequenced material: peripheral blood mononuclear cells (PBMCs). The receptors here all came from a human donor with classical Hodgkin lymphoma. The CDR3 runs from the conserved cysteine through the conserved F or W. D genes are given only for firm matches. Expanded clones are given a class, and other clones once, few, many or no size at all.

- | TRBJ2-2 | - | TRBV5-4 | TGTGCCAGCAGCTTGGCGCAGGGATACACCGGGGAGCTGTTTTTT | CASSLAQGYTGELFF
- | TRBJ2-1 | - | TRBV2 | TGTGCCAGCAGACCACTGAGCTCCTACAATGAGCAGTTCTTC | CASRPLSSYNEQFF
once | TRBJ1-4 | TRBD1 | TRBV2 | TGTGCCAGCAGGACAGGGGAAAATGAAAAACTGTTTTTT | CASRTGENEKLFF
- | TRBJ2-7 | TRBD2 | TRBV5-1 | TGCGCCAGCAGCTTGGGACTAGCGGGGTCCTACGAGCAGTACTTC | CASSLGLAGSYEQYF
once | TRBJ2-7 | TRBD2 | TRBV9 | TGTGCCAGCAGCGTATCTAGCGGGGGGTCGCTCGAGCAGTACTTC | CASSVSSGGSLEQYF
- | TRBJ2-5 | - | TRBV29-1 | TGCAGCGTAGAAAGGACCTATCAAGAGACCCAGTACTTC | CSVERTYQETQYF
once | TRBJ2-5 | - | TRBV7-9 | TGTGCCAGCAGCTTAGGTGGGGGGCTAAATAAACAGTACTTC | CASSLGGGLNKQYF
- | TRBJ2-7 | - | TRBV9 | TGTGCCAGCAGCGTCGAGAGATGCGGTCCTCCGGTCGAGCAGTACTTC | CASSVERCGPPVEQYF
once | TRBJ2-5 | - | TRBV15 | TGTGCCACCAGCAGAGATATTGGAGCTACGGGAAAAGAGACCCAGTACTTC | CATSRDIGATGKETQYF
- | TRBJ2-3 | TRBD1 | TRBV4-2 | TGTGCCAGCAGCCAAGACGGTTTCGGACAGGTACGAGATACGCAGTATTTT | CASSQDGFGQVRDTQYF
- | TRBJ1-1 | - | TRBV6-1 | TGTGCCAGCAGTGAAGCGCTCGGGAACACTGAAGCTTTCTTT | CASSEALGNTEAFF
- | TRBJ1-2 | - | TRBV6-5 | TGTGCCAGCAGCCCACTAACCCAGGGGTCCTATGGCTACACCTTC | CASSPLTQGSYGYTF